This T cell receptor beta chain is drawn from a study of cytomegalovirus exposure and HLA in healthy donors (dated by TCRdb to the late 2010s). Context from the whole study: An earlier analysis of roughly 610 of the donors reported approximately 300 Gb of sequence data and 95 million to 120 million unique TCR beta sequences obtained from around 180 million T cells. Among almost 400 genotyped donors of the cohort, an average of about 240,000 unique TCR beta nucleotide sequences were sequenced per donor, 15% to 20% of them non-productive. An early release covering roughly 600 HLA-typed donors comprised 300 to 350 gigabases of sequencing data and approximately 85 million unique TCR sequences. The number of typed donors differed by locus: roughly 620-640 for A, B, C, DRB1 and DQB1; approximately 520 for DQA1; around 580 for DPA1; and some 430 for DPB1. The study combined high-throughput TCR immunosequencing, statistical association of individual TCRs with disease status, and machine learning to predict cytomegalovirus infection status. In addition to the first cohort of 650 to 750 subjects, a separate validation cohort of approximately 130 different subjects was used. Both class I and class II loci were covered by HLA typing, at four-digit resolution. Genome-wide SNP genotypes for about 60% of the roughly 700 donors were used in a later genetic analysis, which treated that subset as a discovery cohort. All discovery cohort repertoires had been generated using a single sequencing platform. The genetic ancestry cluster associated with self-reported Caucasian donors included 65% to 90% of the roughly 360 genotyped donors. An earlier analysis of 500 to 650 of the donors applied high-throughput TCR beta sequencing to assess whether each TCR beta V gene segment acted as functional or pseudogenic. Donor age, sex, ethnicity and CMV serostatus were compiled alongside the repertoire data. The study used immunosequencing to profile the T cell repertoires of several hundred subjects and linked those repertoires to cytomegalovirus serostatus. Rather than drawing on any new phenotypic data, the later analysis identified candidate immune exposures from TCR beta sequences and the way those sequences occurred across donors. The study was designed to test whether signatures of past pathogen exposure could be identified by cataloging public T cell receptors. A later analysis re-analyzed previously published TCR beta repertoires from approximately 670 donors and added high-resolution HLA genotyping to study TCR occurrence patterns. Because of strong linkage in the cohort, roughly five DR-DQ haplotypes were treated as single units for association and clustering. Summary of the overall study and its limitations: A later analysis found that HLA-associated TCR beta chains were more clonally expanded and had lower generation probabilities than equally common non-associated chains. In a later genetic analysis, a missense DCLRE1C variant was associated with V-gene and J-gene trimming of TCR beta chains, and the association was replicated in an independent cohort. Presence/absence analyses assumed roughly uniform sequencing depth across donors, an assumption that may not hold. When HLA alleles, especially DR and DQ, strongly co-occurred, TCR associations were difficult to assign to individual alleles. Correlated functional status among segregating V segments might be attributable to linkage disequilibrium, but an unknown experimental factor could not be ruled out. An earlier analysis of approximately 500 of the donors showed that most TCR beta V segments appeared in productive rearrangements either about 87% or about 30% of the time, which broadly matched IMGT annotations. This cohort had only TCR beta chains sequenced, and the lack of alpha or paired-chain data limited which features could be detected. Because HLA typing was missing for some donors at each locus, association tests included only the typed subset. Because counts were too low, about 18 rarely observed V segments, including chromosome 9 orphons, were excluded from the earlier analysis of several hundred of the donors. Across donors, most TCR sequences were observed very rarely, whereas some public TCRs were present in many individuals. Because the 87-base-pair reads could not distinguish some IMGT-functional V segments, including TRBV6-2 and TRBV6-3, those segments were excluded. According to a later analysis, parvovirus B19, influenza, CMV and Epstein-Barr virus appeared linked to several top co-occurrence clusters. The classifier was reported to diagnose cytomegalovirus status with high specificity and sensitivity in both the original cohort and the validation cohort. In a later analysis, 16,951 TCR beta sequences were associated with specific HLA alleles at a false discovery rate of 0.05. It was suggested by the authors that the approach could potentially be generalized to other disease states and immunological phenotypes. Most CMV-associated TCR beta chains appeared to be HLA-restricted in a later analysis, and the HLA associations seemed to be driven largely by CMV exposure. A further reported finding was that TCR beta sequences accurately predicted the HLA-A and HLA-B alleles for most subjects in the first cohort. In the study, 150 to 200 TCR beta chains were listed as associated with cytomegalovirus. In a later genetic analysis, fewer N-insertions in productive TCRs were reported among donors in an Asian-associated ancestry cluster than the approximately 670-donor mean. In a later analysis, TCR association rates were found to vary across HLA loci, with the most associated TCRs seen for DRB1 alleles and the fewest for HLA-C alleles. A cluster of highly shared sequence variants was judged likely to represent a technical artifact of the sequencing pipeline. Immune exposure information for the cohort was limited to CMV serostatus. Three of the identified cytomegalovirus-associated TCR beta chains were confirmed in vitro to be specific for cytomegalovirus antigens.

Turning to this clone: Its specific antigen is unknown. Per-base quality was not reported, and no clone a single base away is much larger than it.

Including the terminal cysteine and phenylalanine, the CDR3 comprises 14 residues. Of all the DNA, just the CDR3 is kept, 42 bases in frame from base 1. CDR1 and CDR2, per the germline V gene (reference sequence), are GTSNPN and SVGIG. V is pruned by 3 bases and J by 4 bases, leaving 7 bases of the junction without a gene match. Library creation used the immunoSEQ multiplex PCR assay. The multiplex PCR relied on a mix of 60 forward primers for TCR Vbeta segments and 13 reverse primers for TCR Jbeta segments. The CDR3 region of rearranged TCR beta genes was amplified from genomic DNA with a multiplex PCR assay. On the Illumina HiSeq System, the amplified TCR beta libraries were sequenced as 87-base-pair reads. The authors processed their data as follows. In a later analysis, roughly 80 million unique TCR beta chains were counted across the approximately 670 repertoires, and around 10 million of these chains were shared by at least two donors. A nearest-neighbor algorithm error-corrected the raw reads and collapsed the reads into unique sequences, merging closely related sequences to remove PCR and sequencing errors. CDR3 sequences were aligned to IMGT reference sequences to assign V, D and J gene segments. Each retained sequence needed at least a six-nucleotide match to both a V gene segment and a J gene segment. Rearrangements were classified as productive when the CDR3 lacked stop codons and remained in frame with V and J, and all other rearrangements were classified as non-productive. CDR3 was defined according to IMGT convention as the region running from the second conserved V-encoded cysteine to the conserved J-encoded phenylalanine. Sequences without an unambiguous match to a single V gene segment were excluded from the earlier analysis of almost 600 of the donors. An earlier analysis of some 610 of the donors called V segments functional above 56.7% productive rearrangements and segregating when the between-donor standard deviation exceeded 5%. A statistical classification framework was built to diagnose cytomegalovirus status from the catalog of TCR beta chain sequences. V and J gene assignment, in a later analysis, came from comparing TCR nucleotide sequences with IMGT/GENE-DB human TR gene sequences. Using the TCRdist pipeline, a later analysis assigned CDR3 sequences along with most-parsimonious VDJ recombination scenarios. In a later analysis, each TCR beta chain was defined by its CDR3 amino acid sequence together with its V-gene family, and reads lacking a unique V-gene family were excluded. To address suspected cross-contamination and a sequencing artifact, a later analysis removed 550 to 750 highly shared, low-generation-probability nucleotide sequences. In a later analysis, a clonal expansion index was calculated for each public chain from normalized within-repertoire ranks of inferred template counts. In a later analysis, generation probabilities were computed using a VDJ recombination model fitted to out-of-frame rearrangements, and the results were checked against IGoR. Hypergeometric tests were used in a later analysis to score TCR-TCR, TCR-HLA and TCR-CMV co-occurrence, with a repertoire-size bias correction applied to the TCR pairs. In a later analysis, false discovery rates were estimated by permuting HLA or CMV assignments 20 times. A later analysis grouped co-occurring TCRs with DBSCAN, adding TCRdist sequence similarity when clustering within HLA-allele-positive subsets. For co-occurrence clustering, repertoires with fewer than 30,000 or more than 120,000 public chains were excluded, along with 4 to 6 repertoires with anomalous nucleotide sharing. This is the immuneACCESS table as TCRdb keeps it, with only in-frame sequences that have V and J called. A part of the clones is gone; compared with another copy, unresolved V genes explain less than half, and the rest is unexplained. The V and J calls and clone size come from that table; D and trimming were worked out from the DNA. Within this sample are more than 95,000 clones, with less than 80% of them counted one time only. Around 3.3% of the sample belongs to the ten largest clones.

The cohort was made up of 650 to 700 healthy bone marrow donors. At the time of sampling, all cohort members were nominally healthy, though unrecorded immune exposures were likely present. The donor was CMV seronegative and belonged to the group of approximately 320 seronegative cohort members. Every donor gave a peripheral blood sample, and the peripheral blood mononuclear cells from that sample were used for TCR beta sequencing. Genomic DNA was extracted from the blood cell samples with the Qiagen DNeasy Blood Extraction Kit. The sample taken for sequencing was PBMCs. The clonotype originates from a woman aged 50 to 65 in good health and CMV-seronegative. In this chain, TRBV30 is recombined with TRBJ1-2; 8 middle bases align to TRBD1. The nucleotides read TGTGCCTGGAGCAGACAGGGGAAGGGCTATGGCTACACCTTC. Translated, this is CAWSRQGKGYGYTF.